This entry lists 23 T cell receptor beta chains sequenced from one sample in a study of immune evolution from preneoplasia to lung adenocarcinoma. Only in-frame clones appear in the TCRdb table, and some are missing; sequencing was by immunoSEQ multiplex PCR. The sample lists just over 4,000 clones, 75% to 85% seen once, with around 15% in the top ten. The source material was FFPE adjacent normal lung tissue. Receptors originate from a donor of 70 years or more with lung adenocarcinoma.

V and J are TRBV6-6 and TRBJ1-5; the match to TRBD1 covers 7 bases. Germline V gene lookup returns CDR1 MNHNY and CDR2 SVGAGI (reference sequence). The CDR3 runs 16 residues. With 2 bases clipped from V and 3 bases from J, the junction kept 7 bases outside the gene matches. DNA for the CDR3: TGTGCCAGCAGTTACACCCGGGACAGTCCCAATCAGCCCCAGCATTTT. Its translation: CASSYTRDSPNQPQHF.

The genes are TRBV6-1 and TRBJ2-7; a weak D match, TRBD1 (5 bases). Trimming took 4 bases from V and 0 from J, leaving 7 bases between them. The CDR3 contains 13 residues. CDR1 and CDR2 from the germline V gene are MNHNS and SASEGT. CDR3 in amino acids: CASSGRVSYEQYF. DNA for the CDR3: TGTGCCAGCAGTGGCAGGGTCTCCTACGAGCAGTACTTC.

The V call is TRBV28, the J call TRBJ1-2; D gene unclear. The length of the CDR3 is 11 residues. With 8 bases removed from V and 2 bases from J, the gap between germline ends came to 6 bases. Germline loops: CDR1 MDHEN, CDR2 SYDVKM. The CDR3 region is CASAKNYGYTF. The CDR3 DNA sequence: TGTGCCAGCGCAAAAAACTATGGCTACACCTTC.

The CDR3 DNA reads as TGTGCCAGCAGCCGATTCTACGAGCAGTACTTC. Its translation: CASSRFYEQYF. The rearrangement joins TRBV7-2 to TRBJ2-7; D not resolved. The V gene lost 5 bases and the J gene lost 3 bases, with 5 bases spanning the gap. The V gene's germline CDR1 is SGHTA and CDR2 FQGNSA. The length of the CDR3 is 11 residues.

This chain uses TRBV5-3 with TRBJ2-1; D may be TRBD2 (5 bases). TRBV5-3 is reported as an ORF; its role is uncertain. The germline V and J ends were trimmed by 1 base and 6 bases, with 14 bases remaining between them. CDR3 size: 15 residues. The CDR3 nucleotides are TGTGCCAGAAGCTTGAAGAGGAGCGGAAGCAATGAGCAGTTCTTC. Protein product: CARSLKRSGSNEQFF.

This clone was observed a few times. V and J are TRBV6-9 and TRBJ2-7, with unresolved D. The germline V gene has CDR1 MNHGY and CDR2 SVAAGI. With 6 bases removed from V and 0 bases from J, the gap between germline ends came to 15 bases. This CDR3 contains 15 residues. The CDR3 DNA reads TGTGCCAGCAGCCCATACTCCTCGGGCTCCTACGAGCAGTACTTC. The encoded protein is CASSPYSSGSYEQYF.

The rearrangement uses TRBV7-9 and TRBJ2-5; perhaps D is TRBD1 or TRBD2 (5 bases each). V was shortened by 3 bases and J by 4 bases, with 12 bases between the two germline ends. CDR3 length: 14 residues. The germline gives CDR1 SEHNR, CDR2 FQNEAQ (reference sequence). The DNA of the CDR3 is TGTGCCAGCAGCTTCCGGGACCTCAGAGAGACCCAGTACTTC. It translates to CASSFRDLRETQYF.

The chain couples TRBV11-2 to TRBJ2-3; D is ambiguous. The V gene's germline CDR1 is SGHAT and CDR2 FQNNGV. V was trimmed by 0 bases and J by 5 bases, leaving 6 bases between them. The length of the CDR3 is 13 residues. The CDR3 loop reads CASSLDYGDTQYF. DNA for the CDR3: TGTGCCAGCAGCTTAGATTACGGAGATACGCAGTATTTT. Using reference TRBV11-2 and TRBJ2-3 for the parts outside the CDR3, the full variable domain is EAGVAQSPRYKIIEKRQSVAFWCNPISGHATLYWYQQILGQGPKLLIQFQNNGVVDDSQLPKDRFSAERLKGVDSTLKIQPAKLEDSAVYLCASSLDYGDTQYFGPGTRLTVL.

The chain recombines TRBV6-6 with TRBJ2-2, with D possibly matching TRBD1 (6 bases). In germline, CDR1 is MNHNY, CDR2 SVGAGI (reference sequence). With 5 bases removed from V and 6 bases from J, the gap between germline ends came to 13 bases. The CDR3 has 14 amino acids. CDR3: CASSTLQGSGELFF. The CDR3 DNA reads as TGTGCCAGCAGTACCCTACAGGGCTCCGGGGAGCTGTTTTTT.

The V and J genes are TRBV5-6 and TRBJ2-7; D not certain. Trimming pared 0 bases from V and 4 bases from J, leaving 5 bases between. This CDR3 spans 12 amino acids. Germline V gene lookup returns CDR1 SGHDT and CDR2 YYEEEE. The CDR3 spells CASSLVGYEQYF. The DNA of the CDR3 is TGTGCCAGCAGCTTGGTTGGGTACGAGCAGTACTTC.

The chain combines TRBV18 with TRBJ2-2; 9 bases fit TRBD2. CDR3 length equals 15 residues. V was clipped by 5 bases and J by 3 bases; unmatched bases: 4. Germline V CDR1 and CDR2: KGHSH, LQKENI. The CDR3 region is CASSSRGGDTGELFF. Written as DNA, the CDR3 is TGTGCCAGCTCATCCCGCGGGGGGGACACCGGGGAGCTGTTTTTT.

This chain links TRBV13 with TRBJ2-7; D gene uncertain. The V gene lost 8 bases and the J gene lost 0 bases, with 8 bases spanning the gap. Germline V gene lookup returns CDR1 PRHDT and CDR2 FYEKMQ (reference sequence). CDR3 length: 12 amino acids. The CDR3 DNA sequence: TGTGCCAGCTCAGCTTTCTCCTACGAGCAGTACTTC. As protein: CASSAFSYEQYF. The whole variable domain, filled in from reference TRBV13 and TRBJ2-7, reads AAGVIQSPRHLIKEKRETATLKCYPIPRHDTVYWYQQGPGQDPQFLISFYEKMQSDKGSIPDRFSAQQFSDYHSELNMSSLELGDSALYFCASSAFSYEQYFGPGTRLTVT.

This chain joins TRBV15 and TRBJ2-1; 10 nucleotides match TRBD2. The ends lost 5 bases at V and 9 bases at J; junction bases unmatched: 13. Germline CDR1 is LNHNV and CDR2 is YYDKDF (reference sequence). The CDR3 has 16 amino acids. The CDR3 spells CATSPRRSGRVFEQFF. CDR3 in DNA: TGTGCCACCAGCCCACGTCGGAGCGGGAGGGTGTTTGAGCAGTTCTTC. The whole variable domain, remainder taken from reference TRBV15 and TRBJ2-1, is DAMVIQNPRYQVTQFGKPVTLSCSQTLNHNVMYWYQQKSSQAPKLLFHYYDKDFNNEADTPDNFQSRRPNTSFCFLDIRSPGLGDTAMYLCATSPRRSGRVFEQFFGPGTRLTVL.

CDR3 residues: CSVGTGDYNEQFF. The CDR3 coding sequence is TGCAGCGTTGGGACAGGGGACTACAATGAGCAGTTCTTC. This sequence joins TRBV29-1 and TRBJ2-1; 9 positions agree with TRBD1. This CDR3 region has 13 residues. Unmatched junction bases numbered 1, after V lost 4 bases and J lost 3 bases. The germline V gene has CDR1 SQVTM and CDR2 ANQGSEA.

V and J are TRBV9 and TRBJ2-7; D call uncertain. V gave up 0 bases and J gave up 2 bases, with 15 bases separating them. CDR1 SGDLS and CDR2 YYNGEE come from the germline V gene. The CDR3 is 16 residues long. CDR3 in amino acids: CASSVEATAAPYEQYF. The CDR3 region has the DNA TGTGCCAGCAGCGTAGAGGCTACGGCGGCCCCCTACGAGCAGTACTTC.

In DNA, the CDR3 is TGCGCCAGCAGCTTGTCCGGTGGGAGAACTGAAGCTTTCTTT. It codes for CASSLSGGRTEAFF. The chain combines TRBV5-1 with TRBJ1-1; D not certain. This CDR3 is 14 amino acids long. Germline V gives CDR1 SGHRS, CDR2 YFSETQ. V was shortened by 1 base and J by 5 bases, with 12 bases between the two germline ends.

The chain joins TRBV10-3 to TRBJ1-1; 7 nucleotides align to TRBD1. The germline CDR1 and CDR2 sequences are ENHRY and SYGVKD. The V and J ends lost 6 bases and 7 bases, in that order; junction bases with no gene match: 17. The CDR3 sequence is 16 residues long. The CDR3 spells CAIRTPRQGGNNEAFF. The CDR3 DNA reads TGTGCCATCAGGACCCCTCGACAGGGAGGAAATAATGAAGCTTTCTTT.

This clone turned up a few times. The chain joins TRBV7-8 to TRBJ2-1; TRBD2 aligns across 7 bases. CDR1 is SGHVS and CDR2 is FQNEAQ in the germline V gene. This CDR3 comprises 16 residues. Trimming cost V 5 bases and J 2 bases; bases outside gene matches: 9. DNA for the CDR3: TGTGCCAGCAGCGAAGAAGGCCTAGCGGCCTACAATGAGCAGTTCTTC. It translates to CASSEEGLAAYNEQFF.

The gene calls are TRBV19 and TRBJ2-7; the D call may be TRBD1 or TRBD2 (5 bases each). This CDR3 spans 14 amino acids. V was clipped by 3 bases and J by 4 bases, with 13 bases between them. Germline V gives CDR1 LNHDA, CDR2 SQIVND (reference sequence). The chain's CDR3 is CASSIGDGKYEQYF. The DNA for the CDR3 is TGTGCCAGTAGTATCGGGGACGGCAAATACGAGCAGTACTTC.

This clone has more than one count but fewer than ten. The V call is TRBV4-1, the J call TRBJ1-1; D ambiguous. From germline, CDR1 is MGHRA and CDR2 YSYEKL. The CDR3 is 16 amino acids. The V gene lost 0 bases and the J gene lost 5 bases, with 16 bases spanning the gap. CDR3 in amino acids: CASSQDPRPGLTEAFF. DNA of the CDR3: TGCGCCAGCAGCCAAGACCCCCGACCCGGACTGACTGAAGCTTTCTTT.

The chain is built from TRBV5-1 and TRBJ2-7, with D maybe TRBD2 (5 bases). Germline CDR1 reads SGHRS; CDR2 reads YFSETQ. Trimming cost V 6 bases and J 2 bases, with 12 bases left between them. The CDR3 length is 13 residues. CDR3 residues: CASTRSGTYEQYF. The CDR3 DNA sequence: TGCGCCAGCACCCGGTCCGGGACCTACGAGCAGTACTTC.

The genes are TRBV6-5 and TRBJ1-2, with D tentatively TRBD1 (5 bases). V was shortened by 2 bases and J by 1 base, with 5 bases between the two germline ends. The CDR3 consists of 13 residues. Germline V CDR1 and CDR2: MNHEY, SVGAGI. The CDR3: CASSYDSNYGYTF. The CDR3 DNA reads as TGTGCCAGCAGTTACGACAGTAACTATGGCTACACCTTC.

The chain is built from TRBV19 and TRBJ2-3; D is tentatively TRBD1 or TRBD2 (6 bases each). V lost 7 bases and J 3 bases, leaving 14 bases between the germline ends. The length of the CDR3 is 14 residues. The germline V gene encodes CDR1 LNHDA and CDR2 SQIVND (reference sequence). This CDR3 reads CASNWRGATDTQYF. CDR3 DNA sequence: TGTGCCAGTAATTGGAGGGGGGCGACAGATACGCAGTATTTT.